The next 10 T cell receptor beta chains were all read from a single sample in a study of blood T cell repertoires in COVID-19. Only in-frame clones appear in the TCRdb table, and some are missing; sequencing was by immunoSEQ multiplex PCR. The table shows fewer than 90,000 clones, with about 90% occurring only once. Sequenced: peripheral blood. These receptors all stem from a male donor with acute or convalescent COVID-19.

The V call is TRBV7-2, the J call TRBJ2-3; TRBD1 aligns across 10 bases. Unmatched junction bases numbered 12, after V lost 11 bases and J lost 1 base. Germline lookup yields CDR1 SGHTA and CDR2 FQGNSA. This CDR3 comprises 16 residues. The CDR3 DNA reads as TGTGCCTCCCAAGTGAGGACAGGGGGGGGCACAGATACGCAGTATTTT. This sequence encodes CASQVRTGGGTDTQYF.

The J gene is TRBJ2-2, the V gene TRBV14; TRBD1 is a possible D gene (6 bases). The germline V and J ends were trimmed by 1 base and 5 bases, with 11 bases remaining between them. Germline loops: CDR1 SGHDN, CDR2 FVKESK. The CDR3 covers 15 residues. CDR3 nucleotide sequence: TGTGCCAGCAGCCAAGTCAGGGGTTGGACCGGGGAGCTGTTTTTT. Residues: CASSQVRGWTGELFF.

V usage is TRBV3-1 (or the pseudogene TRBV3-2) and J usage is TRBJ1-5, with 9 bases lining up with TRBD1. V was pared by 2 bases and J by 6 bases, with 5 bases of the junction left unmatched. The CDR3 covers 15 residues. Germline CDR1 LGHDT, CDR2 YNNKEL (reference sequence). For the CDR3, the DNA is TGTGCCAGCAGCCAACGGGGACAGGGCGGTCAGCCCCAGCATTTT. It codes for CASSQRGQGGQPQHF.

This sequence joins TRBV19 and TRBJ1-3; weak D call: TRBD1 (6 bases). This CDR3 has 15 amino acids. From germline, CDR1 is LNHDA and CDR2 SQIVND (reference sequence). Trimming left V 1 base short and J 5 bases short, with 12 bases between. The CDR3 coding sequence is TGTGCCAGTAGTATAGGTTCGCAGGGGCGAAACACCATATATTTT. Translating it yields CASSIGSQGRNTIYF.

CDR3 in DNA: TGTGCCAGCAGCCTGACCGGGACTAGCGGGGCCATGGAGCAGTACTTC. Translating it yields CASSLTGTSGAMEQYF. V gene TRBV7-3 combines with J gene TRBJ2-7; 13 bases are a match to TRBD2. The CDR3 is 16 amino acids. With V trimmed by 5 bases and J by 7 bases, 11 bases remained unmatched. Per germline, CDR1 SGHTA and CDR2 FQGTGA.

This clone occurred a few times. The CDR3 DNA reads as TGTGCCAGCAGCTTAAGTGGAGGTCGGGATCAGCCCCAGCATTTT. Protein product: CASSLSGGRDQPQHF. The chain joins TRBV7-9 to TRBJ1-5; D not certain. The CDR3 totals 15 residues. Germline V gene sequence: CDR1 SEHNR, CDR2 FQNEAQ (reference sequence). Between the trimmed V and J ends, which lost 2 bases and 5 bases, there was a span of 13 bases. Full variable domain (remainder filled in from reference TRBV7-9 and TRBJ1-5): DTGVSQNPRHKITKRGQNVTFRCDPISEHNRLYWYRQTLGQGPEFLTYFQNEAQLEKSRLLSDRFSAERPKGSFSTLEIQRTEQGDSAMYLCASSLSGGRDQPQHFGDGTRLSIL.

This sequence joins TRBV19 and TRBJ2-7; TRBD2 matches 11 bases. The CDR3 is 16 amino acids. V shed 3 bases and J 4 bases; nucleotides not matched to a gene: 8. Germline CDR1 is LNHDA and CDR2 is SQIVND (reference sequence). CDR3 in amino acids: CASSIRSSGGNYEQYF. The DNA for the CDR3 is TGTGCCAGTAGTATCCGGTCTAGCGGGGGGAATTACGAGCAGTACTTC. Variable domain in full (rest from reference TRBV19 and TRBJ2-7): DGGITQSPKYLFRKEGQNVTLSCEQNLNHDAMYWYRQDPGQGLRLIYYSQIVNDFQKGDIAEGYSVSREKKESFPLTVTSAQKNPTAFYLCASSIRSSGGNYEQYFGPGTRLTVT.

The chain joins TRBV6-5 to TRBJ1-2; maybe TRBD1 (5 bases). Trimming removed 7 bases at V and 4 bases at J, with 10 bases between. CDR3 size: 12 residues. CDR1 is MNHEY and CDR2 is SVGAGI in the germline V gene. CDR3 region: CASTRGGYGYTF. CDR3 nucleotide sequence: TGTGCCAGCACTCGGGGGGGCTATGGCTACACCTTC.

The chain links TRBV6-5 to TRBJ2-2; D may be TRBD1 (5 bases). The CDR3 runs to 15 residues. Trimming cost V 6 bases and J 4 bases, with 15 bases left between them. In germline, CDR1 is MNHEY, CDR2 SVGAGI. CDR3 sequence: CASSATGKATGELFF. The DNA of the CDR3 is TGTGCCAGCAGCGCAACAGGAAAGGCCACCGGGGAGCTGTTTTTT.

This chain joins TRBV6-5 and TRBJ2-7; TRBD1 aligns across 7 bases. The CDR3 is 13 amino acids. Germline loops: CDR1 MNHEY, CDR2 SVGAGI. V gave up 8 bases and J gave up 2 bases; unmatched junction bases: 6. For the CDR3, the DNA is TGTGCCAGCCGTAGGCAGGGGGCCTACGAGCAGTACTTC. It is translated as CASRRQGAYEQYF.